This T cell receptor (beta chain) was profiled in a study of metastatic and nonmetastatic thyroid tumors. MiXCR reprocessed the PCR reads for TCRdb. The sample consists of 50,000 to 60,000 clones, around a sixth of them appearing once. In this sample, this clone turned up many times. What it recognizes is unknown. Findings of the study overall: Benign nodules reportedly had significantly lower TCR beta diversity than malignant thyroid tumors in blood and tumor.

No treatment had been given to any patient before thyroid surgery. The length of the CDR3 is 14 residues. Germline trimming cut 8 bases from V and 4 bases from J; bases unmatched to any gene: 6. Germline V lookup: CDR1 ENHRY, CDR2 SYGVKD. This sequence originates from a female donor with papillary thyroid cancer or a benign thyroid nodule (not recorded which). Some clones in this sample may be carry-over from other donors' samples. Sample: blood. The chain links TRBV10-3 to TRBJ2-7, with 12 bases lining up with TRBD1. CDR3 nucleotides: TGTGCCATCTGGCAGGGACAGGGGGCTTACGAGCAGTACTTC. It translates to CAIWQGQGAYEQYF.